The source of this T cell receptor beta chain is a study of cytomegalovirus exposure and HLA in healthy donors (dated by TCRdb to 2016 to 2017). Background for the entire study: An earlier analysis of 587 of the donors reported about 300 Gb of sequence data and approximately 120 million unique TCR beta sequences obtained from approximately 180 million T cells. About 310 gigabases of sequencing data and approximately 80 million unique TCR sequences were included in an early release covering over 600 HLA-typed donors. The genetic ancestry cluster associated with self-reported Caucasian donors included around four fifths of the 300 to 450 genotyped donors. The aim of the study was to test whether cataloging public T cell receptors could identify signatures of past pathogen exposure. Using immunosequencing, the study profiled T cell repertoires from fewer than 700 subjects and related those repertoires to cytomegalovirus serostatus. A separate validation cohort of more than 100 different subjects was used in addition to the roughly 670-subject first cohort. The study combined high-throughput TCR immunosequencing, statistical association of individual TCRs with disease status, and machine learning to predict cytomegalovirus infection status. In a later analysis, previously published TCR beta repertoires from 600 to 850 donors were re-analyzed and high-resolution HLA genotyping was added so that TCR occurrence patterns could be studied. Rather than drawing on any new phenotypic data, the later analysis identified candidate immune exposures from TCR beta sequences and the way those sequences occurred across donors. In an earlier analysis of 500 to 650 of the donors, high-throughput TCR beta sequencing was used to judge whether each TCR beta V gene segment behaved as functional or pseudogenic. Alongside the repertoire data, information on donor age, sex, ethnicity and CMV serostatus was compiled. A later genetic analysis took genome-wide SNP genotypes for 398 of the 666 donors and used that subset as a discovery cohort. All discovery cohort repertoires had been generated on a single sequencing platform. Class I and class II HLA loci were covered by the typing at four-digit resolution. The number of typed donors differed by locus: roughly 629-640 for A, B, C, DRB1 and DQB1; roughly 510 for DQA1; 606 for DPA1; and about 450 for DPB1. Four to six DR-DQ haplotypes were handled as single units for association and clustering, since linkage in the cohort was strong. Across some 400 genotyped donors of the cohort, an average of roughly 230,000 unique TCR beta nucleotide sequences per donor were sequenced, and around 19% of those sequences were non-productive. General conclusions and limits of the study: Specific HLA alleles were associated with 15,000 to 20,000 TCR beta sequences at a false discovery rate of 0.05 in a later analysis. Seventeen rarely observed V segments, including chromosome 9 orphons, were excluded from the earlier analysis of several hundred of the donors because counts were too low. A later analysis found that most CMV-associated TCR beta chains appeared HLA-restricted, with HLA associations seemingly driven largely by CMV exposure. When HLA alleles, especially DR and DQ, strongly co-occurred, TCR associations were difficult to assign to individual alleles. Presence/absence analyses assumed roughly uniform sequencing depth across donors, an assumption that may not hold. In vitro tests confirmed that a few of the cytomegalovirus-associated TCR beta chains recognize cytomegalovirus antigens. Compared with the approximately 720-donor mean, donors in an Asian-associated ancestry cluster had fewer N-insertions in productive TCRs, according to a later genetic analysis. Most TCR sequences were observed very rarely across donors, whereas some public TCRs were present in many individuals. A later analysis reported that several top co-occurrence clusters appeared linked to parvovirus B19, influenza, CMV and Epstein-Barr virus. Cytomegalovirus status was reported to be diagnosed by the classifier with high specificity and sensitivity in both the original and validation cohorts. The authors suggested that the approach could potentially be generalized to other disease states and immunological phenotypes. Because the 87-base-pair reads could not distinguish some IMGT-functional V segments, including TRBV6-2 and TRBV6-3, those segments were excluded. Because HLA typing was missing for some donors at each locus, association tests included only the typed subset. In a later analysis, HLA-associated TCR beta chains were found to be more clonally expanded and to have lower generation probabilities than equally common non-associated chains. In a later analysis, TCR association rates were found to vary across HLA loci, with the most associated TCRs seen for DRB1 alleles and the fewest for HLA-C alleles. This cohort had only TCR beta chains sequenced, and the lack of alpha or paired-chain data limited which features could be detected. Correlated functional status among segregating V segments might be attributable to linkage disequilibrium, but an unknown experimental factor could not be ruled out. Immune exposure information for the cohort was limited to CMV serostatus. In the study, about 150 TCR beta chains were listed as associated with cytomegalovirus. A group of highly shared sequence variants was considered likely to be a technical artifact of the sequencing pipeline. An association between a missense DCLRE1C variant and V-gene and J-gene trimming of TCR beta chains was found in a later genetic analysis and replicated in an independent cohort. Broadly in line with IMGT annotations, most TCR beta V segments showed up in productive rearrangements about 87% or about 30% of the time in an earlier analysis of approximately 640 of the donors. A further reported finding was that TCR beta sequences accurately predicted the HLA-A and HLA-B alleles for most subjects in the first cohort.

In total, about 650 healthy bone marrow donors made up the cohort. At the time of sampling, every cohort member was nominally healthy, though immune exposures that went unrecorded were likely present. The donor was CMV seropositive and was included in the group of almost 300 seropositive cohort members. Every donor gave a peripheral blood sample, and the peripheral blood mononuclear cells from that sample were used for TCR beta sequencing. The Qiagen DNeasy Blood Extraction Kit was used to extract genomic DNA from the blood cell samples. For this chain, trimming is 5 bases at the V end and 0 bases at the J end, and the number of junction bases without a gene match is 7. Including cysteine and phenylalanine, the CDR3 has 16 amino acids. The kept DNA is CDR3 alone, 48 bases in frame from the first base. The germline V gene encodes CDR1 MDHEN and CDR2 SYDVKM. On this clone itself: Its antigen target is currently unknown. Per-base qualities were not stored, and no clone one base away is much larger.

Library construction relied on the immunoSEQ multiplex PCR assay. The multiplex PCR relied on a mix of 60 forward primers for TCR Vbeta segments and 13 reverse primers for TCR Jbeta segments. Amplification of the CDR3 region of rearranged TCR beta genes was performed with a multiplex PCR assay on genomic DNA. Amplified TCR beta libraries were sequenced as 87-base-pair reads on the Illumina HiSeq System. The authors' pipeline ran thus. A later analysis counted 65 million to 90 million unique TCR beta chains across the 666 repertoires, and some 11 million of these chains were shared by at least two donors. Raw reads were error-corrected and collapsed into unique sequences with a nearest-neighbor algorithm that merged closely related sequences to remove PCR and sequencing errors. To assign V, D and J gene segments, CDR3 sequences were aligned to IMGT reference sequences. For a sequence to be retained, at least a six-nucleotide match to both a V gene segment and a J gene segment was required. Rearrangements were called productive when the CDR3 lacked stop codons and stayed in frame with V and J; all others were non-productive. CDR3 was defined according to IMGT convention as the region running from the second conserved V-encoded cysteine to the conserved J-encoded phenylalanine. In an earlier analysis of more than 550 of the donors, sequences lacking an unambiguous match to a single V gene segment were excluded. An earlier analysis of several hundred of the donors classified V segments as functional when productive rearrangements were above 56.7% and as segregating when the standard deviation between donors was above 5%. To diagnose cytomegalovirus status from the catalog of TCR beta chain sequences, a statistical classification framework was built. A later analysis assigned V and J genes by comparing TCR nucleotide sequences with IMGT/GENE-DB human TR gene sequences. In a later analysis, CDR3 sequences and most-parsimonious VDJ recombination scenarios were assigned using the TCRdist pipeline. In a later analysis, each TCR beta chain was defined by its CDR3 amino acid sequence together with its V-gene family, and reads lacking a unique V-gene family were excluded. A later analysis removed 500 to 600 highly shared, low-generation-probability nucleotide sequences to deal with suspected cross-contamination and a sequencing artifact. For each public chain, a later analysis derived a clonal expansion index from normalized ranks of inferred template counts within each repertoire. In a later analysis, generation probabilities were computed using a VDJ recombination model fitted to out-of-frame rearrangements, and the results were checked against IGoR. In a later analysis, hypergeometric tests were used to score TCR-TCR, TCR-HLA and TCR-CMV co-occurrence, with a repertoire-size bias correction applied to TCR pairs. To estimate false discovery rates, a later analysis permuted the HLA or CMV assignments 20 times. In a later analysis, co-occurring TCRs were grouped using DBSCAN, with TCRdist sequence similarity added in when clustering inside HLA-allele-positive subsets. For co-occurrence clustering, repertoires with fewer than 30,000 or more than 120,000 public chains were excluded, along with about five repertoires with anomalous nucleotide sharing. In its TCRdb copy, this immuneACCESS table keeps in-frame sequences only and misses some clones. Where compared with another copy, unresolved V genes explain less than half of these, and the others have no known cause. For V, J and clone size, that table is used; D and trimming come from the DNA. For this sample the table gives approximately 130,000 clones, of which 85% to 90% were detected only once. Of the sample, approximately 6.7% is held by the ten largest clones.

The V and J segments used are TRBV28 and TRBJ1-2; TRBD1 aligns with 9 central bases. The receptor was derived from a woman aged 25 to 45 in good health and CMV-seropositive. Sequencing was performed on PBMCs. CDR3 sequence: CASSVPGQGPNYGYTF. The DNA sequence is given as TGTGCCAGCAGTGTCCCGGGACAGGGTCCTAACTATGGCTACACCTTC.